The next 23 T cell receptor beta chains were all read from a single sample in a study of blood T cell repertoires in COVID-19. TCRdb's table, derived via immunoSEQ multiplex PCR, lists solely in-frame clones and lacks some. The table lists some 110,000 clones, roughly 87% of them singletons. Sequencing was carried out using peripheral blood. These receptors originate from a man aged 45-60 years with acute or convalescent COVID-19.

J is TRBJ1-1 and V is TRBV19, with TRBD1 matching over 7 bases. The CDR3 is made up of 14 amino acids. The V and J ends lost 6 bases and 3 bases, in that order; junction bases with no gene match: 7. Germline lookup yields CDR1 LNHDA and CDR2 SQIVND (reference sequence). CDR3 in DNA: TGTGCCAGTAGACATGACAGGGAGGACACTGAAGCTTTCTTT. This encodes CASRHDREDTEAFF.

The chain has TRBV3-1 (or the pseudogene TRBV3-2) and TRBJ2-1; 7 bases match TRBD1. Germline V gene data show CDR1 as LGHDT and CDR2 as YNNKEL (reference sequence). The CDR3 runs to 15 residues. Unmatched junction bases numbered 9, after V lost 3 bases and J lost 7 bases. CDR3 sequence: CASSHLASRGNEQFF. As DNA, the CDR3 is TGTGCCAGCAGCCACCTGGCTAGCAGGGGGAATGAGCAGTTCTTC.

The V gene is TRBV9, the J gene TRBJ2-2, with D tentatively TRBD1 (5 bases). The CDR3 is 15 amino acids. Trimming removed 0 bases at V and 4 bases at J, with 10 bases between. CDR1 and CDR2 (germline): SGDLS, YYNGEE. The CDR3 is CASSVGVQGTGELFF. The CDR3 nucleotides read TGTGCCAGCAGCGTAGGAGTCCAGGGCACCGGGGAGCTGTTTTTT.

CDR3: CASSSIGVTEAFF. The DNA for the CDR3 is TGTGCCAGCAGCTCTATAGGGGTCACTGAAGCTTTCTTT. The V and J genes are TRBV5-4 and TRBJ1-1; the D gene is possibly TRBD1 (5 bases). From germline, CDR1 is SGHNT and CDR2 YYREEE (reference sequence). The CDR3 sequence is 13 residues long. The germline V and J ends were trimmed by 3 bases and 4 bases, with 10 bases remaining between them.

The chain uses TRBV7-8 and TRBJ1-2; 8 bases line up with TRBD1. Germline CDR1 is SGHVS and CDR2 is FQNEAQ. This CDR3 comprises 15 residues. With 5 bases clipped from V and 4 bases from J, the junction kept 9 bases outside the gene matches. In nucleotides, the CDR3 is TGTGCCAGCAGCCCTGGACAGGGAGGAGGCTATGGCTACACCTTC. Protein: CASSPGQGGGYGYTF.

This clone is a singleton in its sample. In nucleotides, the CDR3 is TGTGCCCGGGGGGGGGCCCGGGCCTACGAGCAGTACTTC. Its protein product is CARGGARAYEQYF. The chain recombines TRBV30 with TRBJ2-7; 8 positions match TRBD2. This CDR3 is built from 13 residues. V was pared by 8 bases and J by 2 bases, with 8 bases of the junction left unmatched. Germline V CDR1 and CDR2: GTSNPN, SVGIG (reference sequence).

This clone was detected only once. The rearrangement links TRBV12-5 to TRBJ2-5; maybe TRBD1 (9 bases). This CDR3 is built from 18 residues. Per the germline V gene, CDR1 is LGHNT and CDR2 is FRNRAP. V dropped 4 bases and J dropped 2 bases, with 23 bases sitting between them. The CDR3 sequence is CASGYGGQGASGQETQYF. The CDR3 DNA sequence: TGTGCTAGTGGTTATGGGGGACAGGGAGCTAGCGGGCAAGAGACCCAGTACTTC. The full variable domain, completed using reference TRBV12-5 and TRBJ2-5, is DARVTQTPRHKVTEMGQEVTMRCQPILGHNTVFWYRQTMMQGLELLAYFRNRAPLDDSGMPKDRFSAEMPDATLATLKIQPSEPRDSAVYFCASGYGGQGASGQETQYFGPGTRLLVL.

This clone was counted between two and nine times. The chain recombines TRBV2 with TRBJ2-7; maybe TRBD1 (6 bases). The germline V and J ends were trimmed by 5 bases and 2 bases, with 13 bases remaining between them. The CDR3 runs to 14 residues. Germline assignment: CDR1 SNHLY and CDR2 FYNNEI. The CDR3 reads CASSSDRWPYEQYF. For the CDR3, the DNA is TGTGCCAGCAGTTCTGACAGGTGGCCCTACGAGCAGTACTTC.

V gene TRBV9 combines with J gene TRBJ1-2; TRBD1 aligns across 9 bases. Germline V lookup: CDR1 SGDLS, CDR2 YYNGEE. The CDR3 contains 16 residues. V lost 4 bases to trimming and J lost 1 base; unmatched junction nucleotides: 8. This CDR3 is CASSSSGTGNNYGYTF. CDR3 nucleotides: TGTGCCAGCAGCTCATCCGGGACAGGGAATAACTATGGCTACACCTTC.

V usage is TRBV3-1 (or the pseudogene TRBV3-2) and J usage is TRBJ2-2; TRBD2 agrees at 11 bases. CDR1 and CDR2 (germline): LGHDT, YNNKEL (reference sequence). The CDR3 has 18 amino acids. The V gene end was trimmed by 1 base and the J gene end by 4 bases; junction bases not matched to a gene: 8. The chain's CDR3 is CASSQVSGGAGGTGELFF. The CDR3 nucleotides are TGTGCCAGCAGCCAAGTTAGCGGGGGGGCCGGAGGCACCGGGGAGCTGTTTTTT.

The chain uses TRBV10-1 and TRBJ2-1; 13 bases match TRBD2. V was clipped by 6 bases and J by 6 bases; unmatched bases: 8. Germline lookup yields CDR1 WNHNN and CDR2 SYGVQD (reference sequence). This CDR3 is built from 16 residues. DNA for the CDR3: TGCGCCAGCAGCACTAGCGGGGGGGCCGGGCTCAATGAGCAGTTCTTC. Protein product: CASSTSGGAGLNEQFF.

This clone has more than one count but fewer than ten. The chain has TRBV7-9 and TRBJ2-1; 9 bases are shared with TRBD2. The length of the CDR3 is 15 residues. In germline, CDR1 is SEHNR, CDR2 FQNEAQ (reference sequence). The ends lost 2 bases at V and 7 bases at J; junction bases unmatched: 6. The CDR3 sequence: CASSLSLAGLNEQFF. The CDR3 region has the DNA TGTGCCAGCAGCTTATCCCTAGCGGGGTTGAATGAGCAGTTCTTC.

The chain combines TRBV7-9 with TRBJ1-3, with TRBD1 matching over 12 bases. V shed 2 bases and J 2 bases; nucleotides not matched to a gene: 7. Germline V gene sequence: CDR1 SEHNR, CDR2 FQNEAQ (reference sequence). The CDR3 has 18 residues. The CDR3 region is CASSLRGQGAFTGNTIYF. CDR3 DNA: TGTGCCAGCAGCTTAAGGGGACAGGGGGCTTTCACTGGAAACACCATATATTTT.

V gene TRBV14 combines with J gene TRBJ2-1, with D perhaps TRBD2 (5 bases). Germline lookup yields CDR1 SGHDN and CDR2 FVKESK. This CDR3 contains 11 residues. With 4 bases removed from V and 11 bases from J, the gap between germline ends came to 9 bases. The CDR3 DNA is TGTGCCAGCAGCCCCGGGAAACAGCAGTTCTTC. Its translation: CASSPGKQQFF.

J is TRBJ2-5 and V is TRBV7-2; TRBD1 matches 7 bases. Unmatched junction bases numbered 7, after V lost 1 base and J lost 5 bases. Germline CDR1 is SGHTA and CDR2 is FQGNSA. The CDR3 runs to 15 residues. DNA for the CDR3: TGTGCCAGCAGCTTAGTACAGGGGAACAGGGAGACCCAGTACTTC. Translated, it gives CASSLVQGNRETQYF. The full variable domain, completed using reference TRBV7-2 and TRBJ2-5, is GAGVSQSPSNKVTEKGKDVELRCDPISGHTALYWYRQSLGQGLEFLIYFQGNSAPDKSGLPSDRFSAERTGGSVSTLTIQRTQQEDSAVYLCASSLVQGNRETQYFGPGTRLLVL.

This chain connects TRBV7-9 to TRBJ2-7; 12 positions agree with TRBD2. The CDR3 is 14 amino acids. CDR1 is SEHNR and CDR2 is FQNEAQ in the germline V gene (reference sequence). Germline trimming cut 7 bases from V and 3 bases from J; bases unmatched to any gene: 4. In DNA, the CDR3 is TGTGCCAGCAACCCGACTAGCGGGGGCTACGAGCAGTACTTC. The encoded protein is CASNPTSGGYEQYF.

V is TRBV4-1 and J is TRBJ2-5; 9 bases map to TRBD1. The CDR3 totals 16 residues. The V and J ends lost 1 base and 5 bases, in that order; junction bases with no gene match: 8. Germline CDR1 MGHRA, CDR2 YSYEKL. CDR3 nucleotide sequence: TGCGCCAGCAGCCAAGTGGGGGGGACAGGGCTCGAGACCCAGTACTTC. This gives the protein CASSQVGGTGLETQYF.

The gene calls are TRBV29-1 and TRBJ2-3; TRBD1 is a possible D gene (6 bases). Between the trimmed V and J ends, which lost 4 bases and 6 bases, there was a span of 20 bases. Germline CDR1 and CDR2: SQVTM and ANQGSEA. This CDR3 spans 15 amino acids. CDR3 DNA: TGCAGCGTTGCCCCACAGGGCGGAATGGGGGATACGCAGTATTTT. Translated: CSVAPQGGMGDTQYF.

The chain combines TRBV5-4 with TRBJ1-5, with 9 bases lining up with TRBD1. CDR1 and CDR2 (germline): SGHNT, YYREEE (reference sequence). The CDR3 spans 14 residues. V lost 3 bases, J lost 7 bases, and 5 bases stayed unmatched. CDR3 sequence: CASSSDRGGQPQHF. CDR3 bases: TGTGCCAGCAGCTCGGACAGGGGCGGGCAGCCCCAGCATTTT. Filled out from reference TRBV5-4 and TRBJ1-5, the complete variable domain reads ETGVTQSPTHLIKTRGQQVTLRCSSQSGHNTVSWYQQALGQGPQFIFQYYREEENGRGNFPPRFSGLQFPNYSSELNVNALELDDSALYLCASSSDRGGQPQHFGDGTRLSIL.

The chain is built from TRBV15 and TRBJ1-2; 8 positions match TRBD1. V trimming: 5 bases; J trimming: 5 bases; junction bases outside the gene matches: 13. The germline V gene encodes CDR1 LNHNV and CDR2 YYDKDF (reference sequence). This CDR3 has 16 residues. CDR3 in DNA: TGTGCCACCAGCCCAGGGGGGACAGGAGGTAAATATGGCTACACCTTC. This sequence encodes CATSPGGTGGKYGYTF.

Comment on this clone: At one end, the junction sequence differs from germline, possibly due to a read error. The chain employs TRBV6-5 and TRBJ1-4; a possible D gene is TRBD1 (6 bases). CDR1 is MNHEY, CDR2 SVGAGI, per germline. The CDR3 is 14 amino acids. The CDR3 DNA reads TGTGCCAGCAATGGACAGAGTAAGAATGAAAAAGTGTTTTTT. It specifies CASNGQSKNEKVFF.

This chain connects TRBV3-1 (or the pseudogene TRBV3-2) to TRBJ2-7; TRBD2 aligns across 10 bases. The CDR3 sequence is 15 residues long. V lost 0 bases to trimming and J lost 2 bases; unmatched junction nucleotides: 1. The germline V gene has CDR1 LGHDT and CDR2 YNNKEL (reference sequence). The CDR3 DNA sequence: TGTGCCAGCAGCCAAGAGAGCGGGAGGGCCTACGAGCAGTACTTC. As protein: CASSQESGRAYEQYF.

The V gene is TRBV4-1, the J gene TRBJ1-6; D not certain. CDR3 size: 15 residues. Germline CDR1 reads MGHRA; CDR2 reads YSYEKL. The V end was cut by 0 bases, the J end by 4 bases, with 7 bases between. The CDR3, as DNA: TGCGCCAGCAGCCAAGAACCGGGATATAATTCACCCCTCCACTTT. Translating it yields CASSQEPGYNSPLHF.